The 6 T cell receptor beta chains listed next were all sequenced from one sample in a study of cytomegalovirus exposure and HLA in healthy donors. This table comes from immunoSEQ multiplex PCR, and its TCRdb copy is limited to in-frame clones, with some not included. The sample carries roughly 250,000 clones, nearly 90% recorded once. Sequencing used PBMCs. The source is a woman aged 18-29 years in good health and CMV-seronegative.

CDR3 residues: CASSLGGQETQYF. As DNA, the CDR3 is TGTGCCAGCAGCTTGGGAGGGCAAGAGACCCAGTACTTC. The chain recombines TRBV5-6 with TRBJ2-5; maybe TRBD2 (5 bases). Germline V gives CDR1 SGHDT, CDR2 YYEEEE. V was clipped by 0 bases and J by 2 bases, with 5 bases between them. The CDR3 extends over 13 amino acids.

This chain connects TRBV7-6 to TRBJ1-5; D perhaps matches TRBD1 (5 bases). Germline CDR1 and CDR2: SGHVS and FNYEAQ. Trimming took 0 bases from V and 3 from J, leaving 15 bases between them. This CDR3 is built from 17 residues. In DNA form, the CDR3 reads TGTGCCAGCAGCTTAGCGTTAGGCTTAGGGGACAATCAGCCCCAGCATTTT. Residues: CASSLALGLGDNQPQHF.

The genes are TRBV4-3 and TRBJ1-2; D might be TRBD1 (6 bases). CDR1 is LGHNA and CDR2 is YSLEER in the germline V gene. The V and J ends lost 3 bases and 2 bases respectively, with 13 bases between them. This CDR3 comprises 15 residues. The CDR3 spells CASSQWTVSNYGYTF. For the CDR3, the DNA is TGCGCCAGCAGCCAGTGGACAGTCTCGAACTATGGCTACACCTTC.

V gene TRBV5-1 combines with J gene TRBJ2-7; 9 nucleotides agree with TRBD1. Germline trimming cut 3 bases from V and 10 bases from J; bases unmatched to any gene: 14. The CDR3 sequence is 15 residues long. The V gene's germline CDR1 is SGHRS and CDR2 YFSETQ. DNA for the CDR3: TGCGCCAGCAGCTGGAAGGGACAGGGCTTCTCCGACCAGTACTTC. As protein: CASSWKGQGFSDQYF.

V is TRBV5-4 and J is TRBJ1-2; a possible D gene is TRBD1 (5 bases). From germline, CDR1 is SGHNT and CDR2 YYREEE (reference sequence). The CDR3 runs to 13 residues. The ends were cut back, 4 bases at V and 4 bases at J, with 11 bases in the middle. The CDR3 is CASSEGTAYGYTF. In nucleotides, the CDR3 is TGTGCCAGCAGCGAGGGGACTGCCTATGGCTACACCTTC.

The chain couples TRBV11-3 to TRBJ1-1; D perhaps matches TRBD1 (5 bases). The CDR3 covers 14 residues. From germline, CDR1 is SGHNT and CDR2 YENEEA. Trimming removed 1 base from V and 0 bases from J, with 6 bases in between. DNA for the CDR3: TGTGCCAGCAGCTTAGGGGGGGTGAACACTGAAGCTTTCTTT. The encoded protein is CASSLGGVNTEAFF.